This entry features one T cell receptor beta chain sequence. Its antigen remains unknown. Germline V CDR1 and CDR2: MGHDK, SYGVNS. Trimming removed 8 bases from V and 2 bases from J, with 12 bases in between. This CDR3 is 13 amino acids long. The sample is drawn from a study of T cells in Graves' hyperthyroidism and ophthalmopathy. Findings and caveats of the study: Most thyroid-expanded clonotypes above 0.001 were also found in blood.

RNA transcripts yielded amplified TCR beta CDR3 regions. First-round RT-PCR with HTBI primers amplified the TCR CDR3 region. From the multiplex PCR reads, TCRdb called clonotypes with MiXCR, one entry per CDR3 protein. Among roughly 500,000 distinct CDR3 sequences listed, about 16% were seen once. The rearrangement uses TRBV25-1 and TRBJ2-5; D remains ambiguous. What was sequenced was blood. The receptor comes from a woman in her 30s with Graves' ophthalmopathy. CDR3 region: CASATDWQETQYF. As DNA, the CDR3 is TGTGCCAGCGCCACCGACTGGCAAGAGACCCAGTACTTC. Supplemented by reference TRBV25-1 and TRBJ2-5, the full variable domain reads EADIYQTPRYLVIGTGKKITLECSQTMGHDKMYWYQQDPGMELHLIHYSYGVNSTEKGDLSSESTVSRIRTEHFPLTLESARPSHTSQYLCASATDWQETQYFGPGTRLLVL.